Below, 22 T cell receptor beta chains from the same sample are listed, as sequenced in a study of T-cell reconstitution after alpha-beta-depleted transplantation in children. Preparation of the TCRbeta library was carried out with unique molecular identifiers. From the PCR reads, TCRdb called clonotypes with MiXCR, one entry per CDR3 protein. Among some 450,000 distinct CDR3 sequences, 43% were seen once, and the ten largest hold 27%. The sample was PBMCs, taken before TCRalphabeta/CD19-depleted stem cell transplant. These receptors originate from a girl aged 2-10 years with aplastic anemia, due to receive a stem cell transplant.

V gene TRBV10-3 combines with J gene TRBJ2-5; TRBD2 is a possible D gene (6 bases). The ends were cut back, 8 bases at V and 6 bases at J, with 13 bases in the middle. Germline CDR1 ENHRY, CDR2 SYGVKD. This CDR3 comprises 12 residues. The DNA of the CDR3 is TGTGCCATCTCGGAGGGGTGGAAGACCCAGTACTTC. This encodes CAISEGWKTQYF.

This clonotype occurred a few times. The genes are TRBV20-1 and TRBJ1-1, with D uncertain. The CDR3 is made up of 11 amino acids. Trimming took off 3 bases at V and 0 bases at J, with 2 bases between the two ends. Germline assignment: CDR1 DFQATT and CDR2 SNEGSKA (reference sequence). CDR3 DNA: TGCAGTGCTAGTCTGAACACTGAAGCTTTCTTT. It is translated as CSASLNTEAFF.

The V gene is TRBV3-1, the J gene TRBJ2-3, with TRBD1 as a possible D gene (5 bases). Germline V lookup: CDR1 LGHDT, CDR2 YNNKEL (reference sequence). CDR3 length: 15 residues. Trimming left V 6 bases short and J 0 bases short, with 13 bases between. The CDR3 spells CASSPQGQSTDTQYF. The CDR3 DNA reads TGTGCCAGCAGTCCCCAGGGCCAGAGCACAGATACGCAGTATTTT.

This clonotype appeared many times. V gene TRBV5-1 combines with J gene TRBJ2-1, with 9 bases aligning to TRBD2. The J segment lost 0 bases and the V segment lost 4 bases, leaving 5 bases of the junction unmatched. Per the germline V gene, CDR1 is SGHRS and CDR2 is YFSETQ. The CDR3 has 16 amino acids. DNA of the CDR3: TGCGCCAGCAGCCGACCGGGACTAGCCTCCTACAATGAGCAGTTCTTC. This sequence encodes CASSRPGLASYNEQFF.

Of note for this clonotype: The conserved phenylalanine or tryptophan is not found at the CDR3 terminus, so this likely reflects a read error. The chain is built from TRBV4-1 and TRBJ1-1, with D perhaps matching TRBD1 (5 bases). This CDR3 has 14 amino acids. The V gene's germline CDR1 is MGHRA and CDR2 YSYEKL. The CDR3 spells CASSFSPRGTKAFY. CDR3 DNA sequence: TGCGCCAGCAGCTTCTCGCCGAGGGGCACTAAAGCTTTCTAT.

The rearrangement links TRBV7-2 to TRBJ2-7, with unresolved D. The CDR3 sequence is 12 residues long. Germline-derived CDR1 and CDR2 are SGHTA and FQGNSA. V gave up 4 bases and J gave up 4 bases, with 8 bases separating them. The CDR3 reads CASSSMSYEQYF. CDR3 bases: TGTGCCAGCAGCTCTATGAGTTACGAGCAGTACTTC.

The chain is built from TRBV7-9 and TRBJ2-5; 8 bases match TRBD1. The CDR3 has 15 amino acids. With V trimmed by 5 bases and J by 4 bases, 9 bases remained unmatched. Germline V gene data show CDR1 as SEHNR and CDR2 as FQNEAQ (reference sequence). The CDR3 is CASSGRTGQAETQYF. The CDR3 coding sequence is TGTGCCAGCAGCGGCCGGACAGGGCAGGCAGAGACCCAGTACTTC.

This clonotype was seen at least ten times. CDR3 sequence reads: CASSLAGQNNEKLFF. In nucleotides, the CDR3 is TGTGCCAGCAGCTTAGCGGGGCAAAATAATGAAAAACTGTTTTTT. The rearrangement links TRBV7-9 to TRBJ1-4, with a possible D match to TRBD1 (5 bases). V was clipped by 0 bases and J by 4 bases, with 9 bases between them. CDR1 is SEHNR and CDR2 is FQNEAQ in the germline V gene (reference sequence). The CDR3 has 15 residues.

On this clonotype itself: Just one base apart from a much larger clone, this may be a read error. The CDR3 loop reads CASSQAGQGLANTVELFF. DNA of the CDR3: TGCGCCAGCAGCCAAGCGGGACAGGGACTCGCGAACACCGTGGAGCTGTTTTTT. This rearrangement joins TRBV4-1 to TRBJ2-2; 9 positions agree with TRBD1. CDR3 length: 18 amino acids. Germline lookup yields CDR1 MGHRA and CDR2 YSYEKL.

The genes are TRBV12-3 or TRBV12-4 and TRBJ2-1; 9 bases fit TRBD2. The V gene end was trimmed by 4 bases and the J gene end by 2 bases; junction bases not matched to a gene: 3. CDR3 size: 15 residues. In DNA form, the CDR3 reads TGTGCCAGCAGTTCCGCTAGCGGGACCTACAATGAGCAGTTCTTC. Translated, it gives CASSSASGTYNEQFF.

This clonotype was seen only a few times. The gene calls are TRBV12-3 or TRBV12-4 and TRBJ2-3, with TRBD2 as a possible D gene (7 bases). The CDR3 runs 15 residues. V gave up 2 bases and J gave up 2 bases, with 11 bases separating them. The CDR3 DNA follows: TGTGCCAGCAGTTTACGGCGGGGGCTCACAGATACGCAGTATTTT. Protein product: CASSLRRGLTDTQYF.

This chain links TRBV2 with TRBJ2-1, with 7 bases matching TRBD2. The CDR3 sequence is 16 residues long. Trimming at V came to 6 bases and at J to 0 bases, leaving 8 bases not matched to a gene. The germline gives CDR1 SNHLY, CDR2 FYNNEI. CDR3 in amino acids: CASSYGGGSSYNEQFF. The CDR3 DNA sequence: TGTGCCAGCAGCTATGGAGGCGGGAGCTCCTACAATGAGCAGTTCTTC.

This clonotype appeared a few times. This chain connects TRBV6-4 to TRBJ2-1, with 7 positions matching TRBD1. CDR1 and CDR2 (germline): MRHNA, SNTAGT. Unmatched junction bases numbered 8, after V lost 3 bases and J lost 6 bases. The CDR3 covers 15 residues. The CDR3 DNA sequence: TGTGCCAGCAGTGATTTAGTGACAGGGTTCAATGAGCAGTTCTTC. This sequence encodes CASSDLVTGFNEQFF.

This clonotype was observed many times. The chain recombines TRBV29-1 with TRBJ2-2; 9 bases align to TRBD2. Germline-derived CDR1 and CDR2 are SQVTM and ANQGSEA. This CDR3 spans 16 amino acids. The junction had 13 bases not matched to a gene; V was cut back by 6 bases and J by 5 bases. CDR3 residues: CSVSRVAGVRTGELFF. The CDR3 nucleotides read TGCAGCGTGAGCAGAGTAGCGGGAGTTAGGACCGGGGAGCTGTTTTTT.

V is TRBV4-2 and J is TRBJ2-5, with 11 bases that match TRBD2. The J segment lost 3 bases and the V segment lost 4 bases, leaving 1 base of the junction unmatched. Germline V CDR1 and CDR2: LGHNA, YNFKEQ. This CDR3 is built from 14 residues. The CDR3 is CASSPGLAEETQYF. CDR3 DNA: TGTGCCAGCAGCCCGGGACTAGCGGAAGAGACCCAGTACTTC.

V is TRBV7-2 and J is TRBJ2-3, with D unresolved. Trimming took off 5 bases at V and 0 bases at J, with 15 bases between the two ends. This CDR3 contains 16 residues. CDR1 and CDR2 (germline): SGHTA, FQGNSA. CDR3 sequence reads: CASSPQVAISTDTQYF. Written as DNA, the CDR3 is TGTGCCAGCAGCCCCCAAGTGGCGATAAGCACAGATACGCAGTATTTT.

J is TRBJ2-5 and V is TRBV28; TRBD1 matches at 8 bases. Germline CDR1 MDHEN, CDR2 SYDVKM. Germline trimming cut 5 bases from V and 4 bases from J; bases unmatched to any gene: 6. The CDR3 is made up of 14 amino acids. The CDR3 loop is CASSRTGGPETQYF. The CDR3 DNA is TGTGCCAGCAGTCGAACAGGGGGACCAGAGACCCAGTACTTC.

This clonotype showed up just a few times. The CDR3 DNA follows: TGCAGTGCTAGAGATCTCACCGGACAGGTTTATGGCTACACCTTC. It specifies CSARDLTGQVYGYTF. V usage is TRBV20-1 and J usage is TRBJ1-2; 7 bases align to TRBD1. The CDR3 runs 15 residues. Trimming cost V 0 bases and J 5 bases; bases outside gene matches: 9. Germline CDR1 DFQATT, CDR2 SNEGSKA (reference sequence).

The rearrangement joins TRBV27 to TRBJ2-2; 8 nucleotides agree with TRBD2. The CDR3 extends over 16 amino acids. J was trimmed by 3 bases and V by 10 bases; bases with no gene match: 13. Germline V CDR1 and CDR2: MNHEY, SMNVEV (reference sequence). CDR3 region: CATRFGIAGHTGELFF. The CDR3 DNA sequence: TGTGCCACCCGATTTGGGATAGCGGGACACACCGGGGAGCTGTTTTTT.

This clonotype appeared many times. The rearrangement joins TRBV12-3 or TRBV12-4 to TRBJ1-3; 8 nucleotides line up with TRBD1. The CDR3 contains 15 residues. J was trimmed by 4 bases and V by 4 bases; bases with no gene match: 6. The CDR3 nucleotides read TGTGCCAGCAGTTCTGACAGGGGAACCGGAAACACCATATATTTT. This translates into CASSSDRGTGNTIYF.

This clonotype was counted many times. The V gene is TRBV7-3, the J gene TRBJ2-3; a weak D match, TRBD1 (6 bases). This CDR3 contains 14 residues. Germline CDR1 is SGHTA and CDR2 is FQGTGA. V was cut by 5 bases and J by 0 bases, with 9 bases left in between. The CDR3 DNA sequence: TGTGCCAGCAGCATGGGACAAAGCACAGATACGCAGTATTTT. This sequence encodes CASSMGQSTDTQYF.

This clonotype has more than one count but fewer than ten. Here the CDR3 reads CSARREVQETQYF. DNA of the CDR3: TGCAGTGCTAGGCGGGAGGTCCAAGAGACCCAGTACTTC. The V call is TRBV20-1, the J call TRBJ2-5; 8 nucleotides agree with TRBD2. J gave up 1 base and V 3 bases, and 1 base lay outside the gene matches. The CDR3 extends over 13 amino acids. Germline V lookup: CDR1 DFQATT, CDR2 SNEGSKA (reference sequence).